The 12 T cell receptor beta chains below all came from one sample that was sequenced in a study of blood T cell repertoires in COVID-19 (dated by TCRdb to 2020 to 2022). Library creation used the immunoSEQ multiplex PCR assay. In TCRdb, the immuneACCESS table is reduced to in-frame sequences with V and J assigned. These tables do not hold every clone; where another copy was compared, an unresolved V gene accounts for under half, and the others remain unexplained. The sample table shows around 400,000 clones, and 88% are seen once. The ten largest make up less than 1.5% of the sample. The specimen sequenced was PBMCs or T cells enriched from blood (not recorded which). The receptors shown here come from a woman aged 18 to 35 who had been exposed to COVID-19.

The gene calls are TRBV3-1 (or the pseudogene TRBV3-2) and TRBJ2-5, with a possible D match to TRBD1 (6 bases). V shed 1 base and J shed 4 bases, with 22 bases lying between them. This CDR3 contains 18 residues. Germline CDR1 is LGHDT and CDR2 is YNNKEL (reference sequence). CDR3 sequence (DNA): TGTGCCAGCAGCCAAGGCAAGACAGGCCTAGGGACCGGAGAGACCCAGTACTTC. Amino acid sequence: CASSQGKTGLGTGETQYF.

The DNA of the CDR3 is TGTGCCAGCTCGGCCAGGTGGCTAGCCTTAGATACGCAGTATTTT. Its protein product is CASSARWLALDTQYF. This sequence joins TRBV18 and TRBJ2-3, with a weak D call TRBD2 (5 bases). Germline V gene lookup returns CDR1 KGHSH and CDR2 LQKENI. This CDR3 comprises 15 residues. Trimming removed 6 bases at V and 5 bases at J, with 18 bases between. The full variable domain, with the rest looked up from reference TRBV18 and TRBJ2-3, is NAGVMQNPRHLVRRRGQEARLRCSPMKGHSHVYWYRQLPEEGLKFMVYLQKENIIDESGMPKERFSAEFPKEGPSILRIQQVVRGDSAAYFCASSARWLALDTQYFGPGTRLTVL.

The chain recombines TRBV27 with TRBJ2-1, with TRBD2 identical over 10 bases. The length of the CDR3 is 16 residues. Germline CDR1 and CDR2: MNHEY and SMNVEV (reference sequence). J was trimmed by 7 bases and V by 4 bases; bases with no gene match: 10. CDR3 bases: TGTGCCAGCAGTTCTCCGGGACTAGCGAGGGTGAATGAGCAGTTCTTC. This sequence encodes CASSSPGLARVNEQFF.

The chain joins TRBV15 to TRBJ2-5, with 11 nucleotides matching TRBD1. This CDR3 region has 16 residues. The ends lost 0 bases at V and 4 bases at J; junction bases unmatched: 4. Germline values: CDR1 LNHNV, CDR2 YYDKDF (reference sequence). This CDR3 is CATSREGQGELETQYF. The CDR3 region has the DNA TGTGCCACCAGCAGAGAGGGACAGGGGGAATTAGAGACCCAGTACTTC.

The chain joins TRBV7-9 to TRBJ1-6, with D maybe TRBD1 (5 bases). The CDR3 runs to 15 residues. Trimming left V 1 base short and J 10 bases short, with 14 bases between. CDR1 and CDR2 from the germline V gene are SEHNR and FQNEAQ (reference sequence). The DNA of the CDR3 is TGTGCCAGCAGCTTAGGTGGGGGGTCGAGCTCACCCCTCCACTTT. Translated, it gives CASSLGGGSSSPLHF.

As for this clone: Additional DNA sequences in this sample encode the identical CDR3. The chain carries TRBV28 and TRBJ1-2; 7 bases are shared with TRBD1. V dropped 5 bases and J dropped 2; count of bases not matched to a gene: 2. CDR1 and CDR2 (germline): MDHEN, SYDVKM. The CDR3 runs 13 residues. CDR3 residues: CASSPTGNYGYTF. CDR3 bases: TGTGCCAGCAGTCCGACAGGGAACTATGGCTACACCTTC.

Only one count was recorded for this clone. V is TRBV7-9 and J is TRBJ2-7; D might be TRBD2 (7 bases). Per the germline V gene, CDR1 is SEHNR and CDR2 is FQNEAQ (reference sequence). V lost 1 base to trimming and J lost 4 bases, with 17 bases between them. The CDR3 covers 16 residues. DNA for the CDR3: TGTGCCAGCAGCTTAGGGTTAGGGGGGGCCCTATACGAGCAGTACTTC. Encoded protein: CASSLGLGGALYEQYF.

The V call is TRBV7-2, the J call TRBJ2-7; 7 bases are a match to TRBD2. V shed 1 base and J 4 bases; nucleotides not matched to a gene: 4. The CDR3 runs 14 residues. Germline-derived CDR1 and CDR2 are SGHTA and FQGNSA. Here the CDR3 reads CASSLGRTSYEQYF. In nucleotides, the CDR3 is TGTGCCAGCAGCTTAGGGAGGACTAGTTACGAGCAGTACTTC.

The chain uses TRBV5-4 and TRBJ1-2; 7 nucleotides align to TRBD1. Germline CDR1 is SGHNT and CDR2 is YYREEE (reference sequence). With 2 bases clipped from V and 6 bases from J, the junction kept 1 base outside the gene matches. The CDR3 loop spans 12 amino acids. The CDR3 coding sequence is TGTGCCAGCAGCTTAGGACAGGATGGCTACACCTTC. It yields the protein CASSLGQDGYTF.

This clone appeared a single time. V usage is TRBV12-2 and J usage is TRBJ2-7; no check of the table's D call, TRBD1, against the DNA was made. TRBV12-2 is described as a pseudogene. The CDR3 runs 15 residues. As DNA, the CDR3 is TGTGCAAGTCGCTTAACCGACAGGTTCTCCTACGAGCAGTACTTC. It specifies CASRLTDRFSYEQYF.

The chain links TRBV9 to TRBJ2-1; 7 bases are shared with TRBD1. The J segment lost 0 bases and the V segment lost 2 bases, leaving 11 bases of the junction unmatched. The germline CDR1 and CDR2 sequences are SGDLS and YYNGEE. The CDR3 sequence is 18 residues long. The CDR3 sequence: CASSVRQGVGSSYNEQFF. CDR3 DNA: TGTGCCAGCAGCGTGCGTCAGGGGGTGGGGAGCTCCTACAATGAGCAGTTCTTC.

The chain carries TRBV19 and TRBJ1-5; 10 nucleotides line up with TRBD1. Looked up from germline, CDR1 is LNHDA and CDR2 is SQIVND (reference sequence). The ends lost 7 bases at V and 2 bases at J; junction bases unmatched: 8. CDR3 length: 16 amino acids. The CDR3 here is CASTLMGTGGNQPQHF. The CDR3 DNA is TGTGCCAGTACCCTGATGGGGACAGGGGGCAATCAGCCCCAGCATTTT.